A selection of T cell receptor beta chains follows, all from one sample in a study of blood T cell repertoires in COVID-19. Sequencing was performed with immunoSEQ multiplex PCR; in TCRdb, only in-frame clones are kept and a portion is missing. The repertoire consists of 73,000 or so clones, with around 70% occurring once and the leading ten covering 22%. Sequencing was performed on peripheral blood. The source is a man in his 60s with acute or convalescent COVID-19. Each CDR3 is given with its conserved first and last residue. A D gene is named only where the DNA matches it firmly. A clone size is listed for some rows: how often the clone was seen (once, few, many), or a class if it is expanded.

>TRBD2|-|TRBV5-6|TRBJ2-5
TGTGCCAGCAGCTTGCTCAGGACTAGCGAAGAGACCCAGTACTTC
CASSLLRTSEETQYF
>-|-|TRBV6-5|TRBJ2-5
TGTGCCAGCATTCGCGCCGGTGTCTATGAGACCCAGTACTTC
CASIRAGVYETQYF
>TRBD1|-|TRBV2|TRBJ1-6
TGTGCCAGCAGCTGGGACAGGGGTTTTGGTTCACCCCTCCACTTT
CASSWDRGFGSPLHF
>-|-|TRBV24-1|TRBJ2-3
TGTGCCACCAGTGAAGGGGGAGATACGCAGTATTTT
CATSEGGDTQYF
>-|-|TRBV5-4|TRBJ2-2
TGTGCCAGCAGCTTGGGCAGTGCCGAGGCCGGGGAGCTGTTTTTT
CASSLGSAEAGELFF
>TRBD2|few|TRBV6-5|TRBJ2-7
TGTGCCAGCAGCGCCGGGACTAGCGTCTACGAGCAGTACTTC
CASSAGTSVYEQYF
>TRBD2|-|TRBV30|TRBJ2-1
TGTGCCTGGAGTGGAGCGGGAGGGGGGCAGTTCTTC
CAWSGAGGGQFF
>-|few|TRBV10-2|TRBJ2-1
TGCGCCAGCAGGCTCGGTGGTGGAGGATACAATGAGCAGTTCTTC
CASRLGGGGYNEQFF
>-|-|TRBV2|TRBJ1-4
TGTGCCAGCGCAGGGCCTAATGAAAAACTGTTTTTT
CASAGPNEKLFF
>-|-|TRBV4-2|TRBJ1-1
TGTGCCAGCAGCCGCACGCGAGCCGGACAGAACACTGAAGCTTTCTTT
CASSRTRAGQNTEAFF
>-|few|TRBV7-3|TRBJ1-5
TGTGCCAGCAGCTACCCGGGGCAGCCCCAGCATTTT
CASSYPGQPQHF
>-|-|TRBV19|TRBJ1-4
TGTGCCAGTAGTCCTAAGATCGGGGAGAAAATTGCAAATGAAAAACTGTTTTTT
CASSPKIGEKIANEKLFF
>-|-|TRBV18|TRBJ2-1
TGTGCCAGCGGGGCCAACTACAATGAGCAGTTCTTC
CASGANYNEQFF
>-|-|TRBV20-1|TRBJ2-5
TGCAGTGCTAGTACCGGGTTAGAGACCCAGTACTTC
CSASTGLETQYF
>-|-|TRBV5-1|TRBJ2-3
TGCGCCAGCAGCTTGGCAGAGGGCACAGATACGCAGTATTTT
CASSLAEGTDTQYF
>TRBD1|-|TRBV6-4|TRBJ2-3
TGTGCCAGCAGCAGGGACAGTCTGGCAGATACGCAGTATTTT
CASSRDSLADTQYF
>-|-|TRBV5-5|TRBJ1-3
TGTGCCAGCAGCTCGCAACCGGGACACAACTCTGGAAACACCATATATTTT
CASSSQPGHNSGNTIYF
>-|-|TRBV27|TRBJ1-4
TGTGCCAGCAGTTTTTGGGGAGGGAATGAAAAACTGTTTTTT
CASSFWGGNEKLFF
>-|-|TRBV27|TRBJ2-2
TGTGCCAGCAGGCGGGACGGCACTACCGTTACCACCGGGGAGCTGTTTTTT
CASRRDGTTVTTGELFF
>-|-|TRBV5-4|TRBJ2-7
TGTGCCAGCAGCTTGGGAAGCGGCCCCTCGGGAGAGCAGTACTTC
CASSLGSGPSGEQYF
>TRBD1|-|TRBV15|TRBJ1-2
TGTGCCACCAGCAGAGATCTCGGGACAGTCTATGGCTACACCTTC
CATSRDLGTVYGYTF
>TRBD1|-|TRBV10-3|TRBJ2-1
TGTGCCATCAGCGGGGACAGGGGGCAGAGTGAGCAGTTCTTC
CAISGDRGQSEQFF
>TRBD2|-|TRBV2|TRBJ2-1
TGTGCCAGCTTGAGAGGGGACCCCCGACTAGCGGAAGACAATGAGCAGTTCTTC
CASLRGDPRLAEDNEQFF
>-|-|TRBV5-1|TRBJ2-5
TGCGCCAGCTGGACAGGCGGGGGGAAAGAGACCCAGTACTTC
CASWTGGGKETQYF
>TRBD2|few|TRBV11-2|TRBJ2-3
TGTGCCAGCAGCGCCCTACTAGCGGGGACAGATACGCAGTATTTT
CASSALLAGTDTQYF
>TRBD1|medium-sized|TRBV7-9|TRBJ1-4
TGTGCCAGCAGCTTATGGGGGACGGGACAGATTAATGAAAAACTGTTTTTT
CASSLWGTGQINEKLFF
>TRBD2|-|TRBV3-1/TRBV3-2|TRBJ2-5
TGTGCCAGCAGCCAAGATCGGACTAGTCAAGAGACCCAGTACTTC
CASSQDRTSQETQYF
>-|once|TRBV6-5|TRBJ2-1
TGTGCCAGCAGTTCCGGGACACCGAATGAGCAGTTCTTC
CASSSGTPNEQFF
>-|many|TRBV2|TRBJ2-2
TGTGCCAGCGCCCCCAACTCAAACACCGGGGAGCTGTTTTTT
CASAPNSNTGELFF
>TRBD1|-|TRBV19|TRBJ2-1
TGTGCCACCCAAAAGGGAGGACAGGGCATTTATGAGCAGTTCTTC
CATQKGGQGIYEQFF
>-|-|TRBV4-1|TRBJ1-3
TGCGCCAGCAGCCAAACCGACAGGCTAGGAAACACCATATATTTT
CASSQTDRLGNTIYF
>TRBD2|-|TRBV5-6|TRBJ2-3
TGTGCCAGCAGCCTCCTACTAGCGGGGGCAAACCTTGATACGCAGTATTTT
CASSLLLAGANLDTQYF
>-|-|TRBV5-4|TRBJ1-6
TGTGCCAGCAGCTTAGGAGGGGTGAAGAATTCACCCCTCCACTTT
CASSLGGVKNSPLHF
>-|-|TRBV5-4|TRBJ2-5
TGTGCCAGCAGGGAACAGGGGGGGGACGAGACCCAGTACTTC
CASREQGGDETQYF
>TRBD2|-|TRBV25-1|TRBJ2-7
TGTGCCAGCAGTGTAGGTCGGGAGGACGGCGAGCAGTACTTC
CASSVGREDGEQYF
>-|few|TRBV7-8|TRBJ2-1
TGTGCCAGCAGCTCAATTCTTGGCGGTGAATCCTACAATGAGCAGTTCTTC
CASSSILGGESYNEQFF
>-|-|TRBV12-3/TRBV12-4|TRBJ1-1
TGTGCCAGCGTCAGGGGTTCGAACACTGAAGCTTTCTTT
CASVRGSNTEAFF
>-|-|TRBV15|TRBJ1-2
TGTGCCACCAGCAGAGAGGCTCGTAGGGGCTGGAACTATGGCTACACCTTC
CATSREARRGWNYGYTF
>TRBD1|-|TRBV23-1|TRBJ1-1
TGCGCCAGCAGTCCGGGACAGGGTATGTCGAACACTGAAGCTTTCTTT
CASSPGQGMSNTEAFF
>TRBD1|-|TRBV10-3|TRBJ1-4
TGTGCCATCAGTGAGACCCTCCCGGGACAGGGGGGCAATGGTGAAAAACTGTTTTTT
CAISETLPGQGGNGEKLFF
>-|-|TRBV24-1|TRBJ1-1
TGTGCCACCAGGAGCGAGGGCACTGAAGCTTTCTTT
CATRSEGTEAFF
>-|-|TRBV24-1|TRBJ1-2
TGTGCCACCAGTGATCTATCTTATGGCTACACCTTC
CATSDLSYGYTF
>-|-|TRBV7-3|TRBJ1-6
TGTGCCAGCAGCTTAACGTTGATGCCGAGCTCCTATAATTCACCCCTCCACTTT
CASSLTLMPSSYNSPLHF
>TRBD1|few|TRBV6-2/TRBV6-3|TRBJ2-2
TGTGCCAGCAGTTACATGGGACAGGGAAGCTGGGGGGAGCTGTTTTTT
CASSYMGQGSWGELFF
>-|medium-sized|TRBV3-1/TRBV3-2|TRBJ1-5
TGTGCCAGCAGCCCGGACATCAATCAGCCCCAGCATTTT
CASSPDINQPQHF
>-|-|TRBV5-1|TRBJ2-6
TGCGCCAGCAGCTTGACAGGGCTGACTGGGGCCAACGTCCTGACTTTC
CASSLTGLTGANVLTF
>-|-|TRBV2|TRBJ1-1
TGTGCCAGCAGCACAGAACTGAACACTGAAGCTTTCTTT
CASSTELNTEAFF
>-|-|TRBV11-2|TRBJ2-3
TGTGCCAGCAGCTTAGGGATTAGCGGAGATACGCAGTATTTT
CASSLGISGDTQYF
>-|many|TRBV12-2|TRBJ2-1
TGTGCAAGTCGCTTAGAATCTGCTTGGGGCACCGAGAGCTCCTACAATGAGCAGTTCTTC
CASRLESAWGTESSYNEQFF
>TRBD2|-|TRBV11-3|TRBJ2-1
TGTGCCAGCAGTCAACTGGGACTAGCATACAATGAGCAGTTCTTC
CASSQLGLAYNEQFF
>TRBD2|-|TRBV3-1/TRBV3-2|TRBJ2-2
TGTGCCAGCAGCCCAGCCGGGACTAGCGGGGGGGGCGGCGGGGAGCTGTTTTTT
CASSPAGTSGGGGGELFF
>-|few|TRBV5-1|TRBJ2-7
TGCGCCAGCAGCTTCACAGGGACCTACGAGCAGTACTTC
CASSFTGTYEQYF
>TRBD1|-|TRBV2|TRBJ1-4
TGTGCCAGCAGTGAAGGGACAGGGGGGGAAAAACTGTTTTTT
CASSEGTGGEKLFF
>-|-|TRBV4-1|TRBJ1-2
TGCGCCAGCAGCCAAGATCAAAGCTACACCTTC
CASSQDQSYTF
>-|-|TRBV28|TRBJ2-3
TGTGCCAGCAGTTCGACTCGCAGCACAGATACGCAGTATTTT
CASSSTRSTDTQYF